The clone carrying this T cell receptor beta chain showed up just a few times. The data stem from a study of T cells in Graves' hyperthyroidism and ophthalmopathy. Amplification of TCR beta CDR3 regions used RNA as the template. TCR CDR3 underwent first-round RT-PCR with the HTBI primer set. TCRdb re-called the multiplex PCR reads through MiXCR, storing one row per CDR3 protein. The data contain about 600,000 distinct CDR3 sequences, 11% to 15% of them singletons. The V gene's germline CDR1 is LNHDA and CDR2 SQIVND (reference sequence). V was pared by 7 bases and J by 6 bases, with 11 bases of the junction left unmatched. This CDR3 is 14 amino acids long.

This sequence joins TRBV19 and TRBJ1-2; 7 bases line up with TRBD1. This clonotype was sampled from a woman between 18 and 29 years old with Graves' ophthalmopathy. Sequencing was done on a sample of blood. The CDR3 nucleotides are TGTGCCAGTACTAACGGACAGGTATCACATGGCTACACCTTC. Translating gives CASTNGQVSHGYTF. Full variable domain (missing parts from reference TRBV19 and TRBJ1-2): DGGITQSPKYLFRKEGQNVTLSCEQNLNHDAMYWYRQDPGQGLRLIYYSQIVNDFQKGDIAEGYSVSREKKESFPLTVTSAQKNPTAFYLCASTNGQVSHGYTFGSGTRLTVV.